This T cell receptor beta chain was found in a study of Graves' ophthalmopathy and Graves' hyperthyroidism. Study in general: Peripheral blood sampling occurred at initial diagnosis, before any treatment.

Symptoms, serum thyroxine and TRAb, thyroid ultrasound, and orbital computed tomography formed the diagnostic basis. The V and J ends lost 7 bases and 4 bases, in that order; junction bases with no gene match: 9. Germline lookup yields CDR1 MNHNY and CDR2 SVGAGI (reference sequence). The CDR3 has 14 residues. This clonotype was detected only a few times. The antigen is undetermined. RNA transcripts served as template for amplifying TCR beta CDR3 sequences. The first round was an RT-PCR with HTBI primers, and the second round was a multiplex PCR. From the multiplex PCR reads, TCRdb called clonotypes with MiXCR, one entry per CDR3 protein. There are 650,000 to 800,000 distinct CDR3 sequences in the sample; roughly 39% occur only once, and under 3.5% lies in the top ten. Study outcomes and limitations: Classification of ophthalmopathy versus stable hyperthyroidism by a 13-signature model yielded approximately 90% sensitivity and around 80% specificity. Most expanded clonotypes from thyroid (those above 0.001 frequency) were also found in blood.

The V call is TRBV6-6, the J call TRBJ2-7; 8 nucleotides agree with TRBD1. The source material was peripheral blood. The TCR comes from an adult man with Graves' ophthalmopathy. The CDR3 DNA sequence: TGTGCCAGCACCTACGGGACAGGAATATACGAGCAGTACTTC. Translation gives CASTYGTGIYEQYF.